This entry lists 27 T cell receptor beta chains sequenced from one sample in a study of T cell responses to AZD1222 COVID-19 vaccine. Some clones are missing from TCRdb's copy, which holds only in-frame ones; the method was immunoSEQ multiplex PCR. Of fewer than 55,000 clones detected, around 85% appear once; the ten largest clones hold around 20%. The sample was peripheral blood, taken on day 0 of MenACWY control vaccination. These TCRs come from an adult in good health.

The CDR3 nucleotides read TGTGCCACCAGTGATTTGGGTCACTATGGCTACACCTTC. Encoded protein: CATSDLGHYGYTF. The chain has TRBV24-1 and TRBJ1-2; D is ambiguous. Germline V lookup: CDR1 KGHDR, CDR2 SFDVKD. The CDR3 consists of 13 residues. The ends were cut back, 0 bases at V and 3 bases at J, with 4 bases in the middle.

This chain uses TRBV6-6 with TRBJ2-5; TRBD1 aligns across 9 bases. CDR1 MNHNY and CDR2 SVGAGI come from the germline V gene (reference sequence). CDR3 length: 15 amino acids. After removal of 7 bases from V and 3 bases from J, the junction contained 9 bases not matched to a gene. The CDR3 DNA is TGTGCCAGCACCCCAAAAGACAGGGGGGAAGAGACCCAGTACTTC. It is translated as CASTPKDRGEETQYF.

V is TRBV3-1 (or the pseudogene TRBV3-2) and J is TRBJ1-1, with D perhaps matching TRBD1 (5 bases). In germline, CDR1 is LGHDT, CDR2 YNNKEL (reference sequence). The CDR3 has 12 amino acids. The V end lost 4 bases, the J end lost 8 bases, and 11 bases lay between the germline ends. Written as DNA, the CDR3 is TGTGCCAGCAGCCGGGGGGGGAAGGAAGCTTTCTTT. As protein: CASSRGGKEAFF.

In nucleotides, the CDR3 is TGCGCCAGCAGAATAGTGTCTGCTGGCTACACCTTC. Amino acids: CASRIVSAGYTF. The V gene is TRBV10-2, the J gene TRBJ1-2; D ambiguous. The V end lost 6 bases, the J end lost 7 bases, and 12 bases lay between the germline ends. This CDR3 is 12 amino acids long. Germline-derived CDR1 and CDR2 are WSHSY and SAAADI.

This chain joins TRBV6-5 and TRBJ2-2; D ambiguous. Trimming stripped 6 bases from V and 8 bases from J, with 10 bases between. The CDR3 is made up of 12 amino acids. Per the germline V gene, CDR1 is MNHEY and CDR2 is SVGAGI. The CDR3 protein is CASRGGGGELFF. The CDR3 coding sequence is TGTGCCAGCAGGGGCGGTGGGGGGGAGCTGTTTTTT.

The rearrangement uses TRBV19 and TRBJ2-3, with D perhaps matching TRBD1 (6 bases). Trimming left V 3 bases short and J 1 base short, with 8 bases between. Germline-derived CDR1 and CDR2 are LNHDA and SQIVND (reference sequence). This CDR3 spans 14 amino acids. CDR3 sequence: CASSMGARTDTQYF. CDR3 DNA sequence: TGTGCCAGTAGTATGGGGGCGCGCACAGATACGCAGTATTTT.

The chain links TRBV5-4 to TRBJ1-2; 8 bases line up with TRBD1. There are 12 residues in the CDR3. Germline V lookup: CDR1 SGHNT, CDR2 YYREEE (reference sequence). V lost 8 bases, J lost 14 bases, and 14 bases stayed unmatched. CDR3: CASAMTGEGWTF. Written as DNA, the CDR3 is TGTGCCAGTGCTATGACAGGGGAAGGTTGGACCTTC.

The V and J genes are TRBV12-5 and TRBJ1-2, with TRBD1 matching over 7 bases. The CDR3 runs to 16 residues. Germline assignment: CDR1 LGHNT and CDR2 FRNRAP. Trimming removed 0 bases from V and 6 bases from J; junction bases left unmatched: 10. The CDR3 reads CASGLVQGWTQDGYTF. The CDR3 DNA sequence: TGTGCTAGTGGTTTGGTACAGGGGTGGACGCAGGATGGCTACACCTTC.

This chain links TRBV11-2 with TRBJ2-1, with 10 nucleotides matching TRBD2. The V gene's germline CDR1 is SGHAT and CDR2 FQNNGV. V lost 5 bases, J lost 3 bases, and 4 bases stayed unmatched. The CDR3 is 15 residues long. The CDR3 is CASSQTSGHYNEQFF. DNA of the CDR3: TGTGCCAGCAGCCAGACTAGCGGGCACTACAATGAGCAGTTCTTC.

V gene TRBV19 combines with J gene TRBJ1-6; D possibly corresponds to TRBD1 (6 bases). The CDR3 runs 15 residues. V shed 3 bases and J shed 6 bases, with 12 bases lying between them. Germline V lookup: CDR1 LNHDA, CDR2 SQIVND (reference sequence). The CDR3 region has the DNA TGTGCCAGTAGTATCGTTGGGGGCCTTAATTCACCCCTCCACTTT. Residues: CASSIVGGLNSPLHF.

The chain combines TRBV24-1 with TRBJ1-5, with D possibly being TRBD1 (6 bases). V was cut by 6 bases and J by 4 bases, with 15 bases left in between. CDR3 length: 15 residues. CDR1 KGHDR and CDR2 SFDVKD come from the germline V gene. The CDR3 spells CATSSGRGFNQPQHF. The CDR3 DNA is TGTGCCACCAGTTCGGGCAGGGGATTTAATCAGCCCCAGCATTTT.

This chain joins TRBV3-1 (or the pseudogene TRBV3-2) and TRBJ2-1; 10 bases match TRBD2. The CDR3 loop spans 14 amino acids. The V gene end was trimmed by 4 bases and the J gene end by 5 bases; junction bases not matched to a gene: 2. Germline CDR1 reads LGHDT; CDR2 reads YNNKEL (reference sequence). DNA of the CDR3: TGTGCCAGCAGCCTCACTAGCGGGAACAATGAGCAGTTCTTC. Encoded protein: CASSLTSGNNEQFF.

The chain joins TRBV5-1 to TRBJ1-1, with no clear D. CDR1 is SGHRS, CDR2 YFSETQ, per germline. CDR3 size: 15 residues. Trimming took 6 bases from V and 0 from J, leaving 15 bases between them. DNA for the CDR3: TGCGCCAGCAAAAAGGACGGAGTTATGAACACTGAAGCTTTCTTT. This encodes CASKKDGVMNTEAFF.

The chain combines TRBV10-1 with TRBJ2-5; D is uncertain. Germline V gives CDR1 WNHNN, CDR2 SYGVQD (reference sequence). This CDR3 is built from 12 residues. The V end lost 4 bases, the J end lost 1 base, and 4 bases lay between the germline ends. Here the CDR3 reads CASSASQETQYF. CDR3 sequence (DNA): TGCGCCAGCAGTGCTAGCCAAGAGACCCAGTACTTC.

This clone was seen once. This sequence joins TRBV6-1 and TRBJ1-6; D is unclear. CDR3 size: 16 residues. Trimming removed 1 base at V and 5 bases at J, with 12 bases between. Germline CDR1 MNHNS, CDR2 SASEGT. Here the CDR3 reads CASSEVPGENNSPLHF. CDR3 nucleotides: TGTGCCAGCAGTGAAGTTCCGGGAGAGAATAATTCACCCCTCCACTTT.

The V call is TRBV6-5, the J call TRBJ2-1; 8 positions agree with TRBD1. The CDR3 covers 14 residues. Germline V gene sequence: CDR1 MNHEY, CDR2 SVGAGI. Germline trimming cut 6 bases from V and 8 bases from J; bases unmatched to any gene: 9. The CDR3 region is CASSSRTGRDEQFF. DNA for the CDR3: TGTGCCAGCAGCTCGCGGACAGGGCGAGATGAGCAGTTCTTC.

This chain uses TRBV30 with TRBJ1-5; D gene uncertain. Trimming removed 0 bases at V and 5 bases at J, with 8 bases between. This CDR3 has 13 amino acids. Germline V gene sequence: CDR1 GTSNPN, CDR2 SVGIG (reference sequence). The CDR3 is CAWSVFGDQPQHF. CDR3 coding DNA: TGTGCCTGGAGTGTGTTCGGGGATCAGCCCCAGCATTTT.

This sequence joins TRBV2 and TRBJ1-6; TRBD1 is a possible D gene (5 bases). Trimming removed 11 bases from V and 3 bases from J, with 14 bases in between. This CDR3 has 14 residues. Germline-derived CDR1 and CDR2 are SNHLY and FYNNEI. CDR3 DNA: TGTGCCGGACATCTGGGGGACTATAATTCACCCCTCCACTTT. Its translation: CAGHLGDYNSPLHF.

This sequence joins TRBV7-2 and TRBJ1-6, with 9 bases fitting TRBD1. CDR1 and CDR2 (germline): SGHTA, FQGNSA. V lost 4 bases to trimming and J lost 9 bases; unmatched junction nucleotides: 13. This CDR3 has 17 amino acids. The CDR3 region has the DNA TGTGCCAGCAGCTCTAAACAGGGGGCAGGTTTGCGTTCACCCCTCCACTTT. The encoded protein is CASSSKQGAGLRSPLHF.

The rearrangement joins TRBV12-3 or TRBV12-4 to TRBJ1-6; tentative D call: TRBD1 (6 bases). V gave up 6 bases and J gave up 10 bases, with 10 bases separating them. The CDR3 has 12 residues. In nucleotides, the CDR3 is TGTGCCAGCAGAGGGGGTGGGTCACCCCTCCACTTT. Translation: CASRGGGSPLHF.

The J gene is TRBJ1-2, the V gene TRBV5-4; no clear D gene. Trimming stripped 4 bases from V and 4 bases from J, with 8 bases between. This CDR3 contains 12 residues. Germline V gene sequence: CDR1 SGHNT, CDR2 YYREEE (reference sequence). The CDR3 spells CASSLGGYGYTF. The CDR3, as DNA: TGTGCCAGCAGCCTGGGAGGCTATGGCTACACCTTC.

The genes are TRBV5-5 and TRBJ1-1; 10 bases fit TRBD1. Germline values: CDR1 SGHKS, CDR2 YYEKEE (reference sequence). CDR3 length: 14 residues. The J segment lost 7 bases and the V segment lost 4 bases, leaving 7 bases of the junction unmatched. DNA of the CDR3: TGTGCCAGCAGCCCTGGACAGGGGGAAATTGAAGCTTTCTTT. Its translation is CASSPGQGEIEAFF.

The chain couples TRBV12-3 or TRBV12-4 to TRBJ1-3; unclear D gene. Deletions cut 8 bases from V and 4 bases from J, with 12 bases between. The CDR3 is 13 amino acids. The CDR3 DNA sequence: TGTGCCAGCCGGGAAAGCCTCGGAAACACCATATATTTT. This translates into CASRESLGNTIYF.

The V call is TRBV9, the J call TRBJ1-2, with 8 bases matching TRBD1. Trimming took 4 bases from V and 7 from J; bases not matched to a gene: 12. Germline V CDR1 and CDR2: SGDLS, YYNGEE. The CDR3 consists of 15 residues. The CDR3 DNA is TGTGCCAGCAGCCTCCCTCAGGGGGCCTCGGGTGGCTACACCTTC. As protein: CASSLPQGASGGYTF.

This chain links TRBV25-1 with TRBJ1-2; 10 nucleotides agree with TRBD1. The germline gives CDR1 MGHDK, CDR2 SYGVNS. J lost 4 bases, V lost 6 bases, and 5 bases had no gene match. There are 14 residues in the CDR3. CDR3 sequence reads: CASSETGGGYGYTF. The CDR3 DNA reads as TGTGCCAGCAGCGAGACAGGGGGCGGCTATGGCTACACCTTC.

The gene calls are TRBV9 and TRBJ2-1; D possibly corresponds to TRBD2 (7 bases). Trimming left V 0 bases short and J 6 bases short, with 16 bases between. The CDR3 contains 16 residues. Germline assignment: CDR1 SGDLS and CDR2 YYNGEE. In nucleotides, the CDR3 is TGTGCCAGCAGCGTAGTGACGGGGGGCTCCGTCAATGAGCAGTTCTTC. Its translation: CASSVVTGGSVNEQFF.

On this clone: The junction departs from germline at one end; a sequencing error may be responsible. This rearrangement joins TRBV5-5 to TRBJ2-3; D gene uncertain. Germline V gene sequence: CDR1 SGHKS, CDR2 YYEKEE (reference sequence). The CDR3 is made up of 13 amino acids. The CDR3 reads CASSLVGRDTQYF. The DNA of the CDR3 is TGTGCCAGCAGTTTGGTAGGGCGGGATACGCAGTATTTT.